The present T cell receptor beta chain was sequenced within a study of CXCR3-negative and CXCR3-positive naive CD8 T cells. Findings and caveats of the study: Hydrophobicity was higher for TRB CDR3s found in CXCR3-positive naive cells than in CXCR3-negative naive cells.

The CDR3 has 16 amino acids. The germline V gene has CDR1 SGHTA and CDR2 FQGNSA. Comments on this clonotype: Its specificity is unknown.

With UMI labels, 5' RACE was used to prepare the TRB cDNA libraries. TCRdb reworked the 5' RACE reads into one entry per CDR3 protein, no DNA. Its table lists tens of thousands of distinct CDR3 sequences. The clonotype was recovered from a human donor in good health. Some clones in this sample may be carry-over from other donors' samples. Material: naive CXCR3+ CD8+ T cells from blood. Documented subset: CD45RO-CCR7+CD27+CD95- naive CD8+ T cells expressing CXCR3 (TNR3+). The chain combines TRBV7-2 with TRBJ2-2; checking the TCRdb D call of TRBD2 is not possible without DNA. CDR3 amino acids: CASSPYGAQGTGELFF.